Following are 2 T cell receptor beta chains from one sample sequenced in a study of T cells in women clearing cervical HPV infection (dated by TCRdb to the late 2010s). Library preparation was by the immunoSEQ multiplex PCR assay. TCRdb took over this immuneACCESS table, retaining in-frame rearrangements with V and J assigned. Such tables are incomplete; in checked studies, under half of the missing clones stem from an unresolved V gene, and the remainder is unexplained. The sample table gives tens of thousands of clones. The top ten constitute 15% to 20% of the sample. The sample consisted of blood buffy coat. These receptors were collected from a woman between 18 and 69 years old with a cervical HPV16 infection that either progressed to CIN3+ or cleared (not recorded which).

A remark on this clone: The observed sequence ends 3 residues before the CDR3 terminus, with the missing tail filled in from the germline J gene. The V and J genes are TRBV2 and TRBJ2-3, with D possibly TRBD1 on 6 matching bases. The CDR3 spans 14 residues. Germline loops: CDR1 SNHLY, CDR2 FYNNEI. CDR3 sequence reads: CASSERGSQETQYF. The covered CDR3 bases are TGTGCCAGCAGTGAAAGGGGGTCCCAAGAGACG.

In the case of this clone: The DNA ends 3 residues before the CDR3 does, and the rest of the CDR3 is filled in from the germline J gene. The chain combines TRBV7-2 with TRBJ2-5; tentatively, D is TRBD2 (5 bases). V lost 2 bases, J lost 1 base, and 11 bases lay in between. The CDR3 covers 15 residues. Germline V gene sequence: CDR1 SGHTA, CDR2 FQGNSA. The part of the CDR3 DNA that was read is TGTGCCAGCAGCTTAAGATTAACTAGCCAAGAGACC. It specifies CASSLRLTSQET. The full CDR3 reads CASSLRLTSQETQYF.